This T cell receptor beta chain was captured in a study of regulatory T cells in long-lasting Graves disease. For TCR beta, libraries came from iRepertoire HTBI primers and Arm-PCR of CDR3 regions. TCRdb called the multiplex PCR reads again in MiXCR, with one record for every CDR3 protein. The sample consists of 400,000 to 500,000 distinct CDR3 sequences, 20% to 25% of them appearing once. Time point here: persistent/refractory GD, antithyroid drugs over 5 years with positive TRAb. Making the TCR library involved RNA that had been extracted from PBMCs. Graves' disease diagnosis used American Thyroid Association guidelines. This clonotype has more than one count but fewer than ten. Its antigen is unidentified. V shed 5 bases, J shed 6 bases, and the junction held 9 bases outside the gene matches. The germline gives CDR1 MNHNS, CDR2 SASEGT. The CDR3 is made up of 15 amino acids. Broader study findings: Persistent disease preferred TRBV28, TRBJ1-2 and TRBJ2-5; new disease, TRBV20-1 and TRBJ2-1. Persistent patients had more shared public clonotypes (approximately 2,700) than new patients (approximately 920). Only peripheral blood was studied, not thyroid tissue.

The material sequenced was peripheral blood mononuclear cells (PBMCs), taken when the disease was refractory, from a patient treated with antithyroid drugs. This receptor was identified in a female donor with Graves disease. The chain joins TRBV6-1 to TRBJ1-5; TRBD1 matches 8 bases. CDR3 DNA: TGTGCCAGCAGTCCTTGGACAGGGATGGGTCAGCCCCAGCATTTT. This codes for CASSPWTGMGQPQHF.